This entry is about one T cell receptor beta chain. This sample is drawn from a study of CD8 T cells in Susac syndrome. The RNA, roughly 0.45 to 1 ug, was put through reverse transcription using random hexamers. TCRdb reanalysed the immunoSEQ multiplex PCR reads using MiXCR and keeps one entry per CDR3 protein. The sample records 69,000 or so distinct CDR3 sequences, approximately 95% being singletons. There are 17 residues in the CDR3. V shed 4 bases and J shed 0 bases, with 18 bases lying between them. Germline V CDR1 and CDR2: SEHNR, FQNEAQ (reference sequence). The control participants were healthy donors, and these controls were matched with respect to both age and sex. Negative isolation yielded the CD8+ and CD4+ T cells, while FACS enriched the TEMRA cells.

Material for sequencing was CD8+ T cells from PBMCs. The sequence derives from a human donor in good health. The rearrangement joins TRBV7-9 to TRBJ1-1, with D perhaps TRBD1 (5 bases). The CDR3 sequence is CASSSVRASEVNTEAFF. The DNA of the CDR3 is TGTGCCAGCAGCTCCGTCAGGGCGAGTGAGGTGAACACTGAAGCTTTCTTT.